The TCR beta chain described here comes from a study of T cells in localized non-small cell lung cancer. Notes on the study in general: A higher density of T cells in blood coincided with extended overall survival. One tumor region alone was sequenced, and heterogeneity therefore remains possible. Compared with tumor, uninvolved adjacent lung displayed greater T cell clonality, ranking highest overall. Adjacent lung exhibited a median of 57 among the 100 most abundant tumor clones.

For this clone: Its antigen is undetermined.

CDR3 size: 15 residues. V dropped 8 bases and J dropped 5; count of bases not matched to a gene: 8. Germline V gene sequence: CDR1 MNHNY, CDR2 SVGAGI (reference sequence). Produced via immunoSEQ multiplex PCR; TCRdb's table is partial and in-frame only. The sample carries about 72,000 clones, approximately 84% recorded once. The sample consisted of peripheral blood, taken before any cancer treatment. The rearrangement links TRBV6-6 to TRBJ2-1; TRBD2 matches at 11 bases. This receptor was obtained from a female donor older than 55 with stage I lung adenocarcinoma. CDR3 coding DNA: TGTGCCAGCTGGGATAGCGGGAGGGCCGACAATGAGCAGTTCTTC. It specifies CASWDSGRADNEQFF.